Below, 26 T cell receptor beta chains from the same sample are listed, as sequenced in a study of blood T cell repertoires in COVID-19. Repertoires were generated with immunoSEQ multiplex PCR, while TCRdb's copy carries only in-frame clones and drops some. The sample consists of under 45,000 clones, approximately 87% of them appearing once. Source material: peripheral blood. Receptor source: a man aged 35 to 55 with COVID-19, enrolled during active disease.

The rearrangement joins TRBV6-1 to TRBJ2-7; 9 bases line up with TRBD2. The ends lost 3 bases at V and 2 bases at J; junction bases unmatched: 5. The V gene's germline CDR1 is MNHNS and CDR2 SASEGT. The CDR3 is 15 amino acids. DNA for the CDR3: TGTGCCAGCAGTGAGGTGACTAGCGGAACCTACGAGCAGTACTTC. Translation gives CASSEVTSGTYEQYF.

The chain has TRBV6-1 and TRBJ2-5, with D perhaps matching TRBD2 (6 bases). The germline V and J ends were trimmed by 2 bases and 1 base, with 11 bases remaining between them. The germline CDR1 and CDR2 sequences are MNHNS and SASEGT. CDR3 length: 15 amino acids. The CDR3 sequence is CASSETWGVQETQYF. Written as DNA, the CDR3 is TGTGCCAGCAGTGAAACGTGGGGGGTCCAAGAGACCCAGTACTTC.

This chain connects TRBV19 to TRBJ2-1, with TRBD2 identical over 11 bases. In germline, CDR1 is LNHDA, CDR2 SQIVND (reference sequence). Germline trimming cut 8 bases from V and 4 bases from J; bases unmatched to any gene: 7. CDR3 size: 15 residues. The CDR3 spells CASSSGTSGYNEQFF. Here the CDR3 DNA reads TGTGCCAGTTCCTCCGGGACTAGCGGATACAATGAGCAGTTCTTC.

The rearrangement links TRBV3-1 (or the pseudogene TRBV3-2) to TRBJ1-6; 7 positions agree with TRBD1. The length of the CDR3 is 14 residues. The germline CDR1 and CDR2 sequences are LGHDT and YNNKEL (reference sequence). V dropped 4 bases and J dropped 9; count of bases not matched to a gene: 6. The CDR3 loop reads CASSPRQGTSPLHF. CDR3 bases: TGTGCCAGCAGCCCGAGACAGGGCACTTCACCCCTCCACTTT.

This clone came up a few times. V gene TRBV9 combines with J gene TRBJ1-3; a weak D match, TRBD1 (6 bases). Trimming shortened V by 3 bases and J by 0 bases, and 13 bases separated the two germline ends. From germline, CDR1 is SGDLS and CDR2 YYNGEE. The CDR3 spans 16 residues. CDR3 sequence: CASSGKKTGSGNTIYF. CDR3 nucleotide sequence: TGTGCCAGCAGCGGGAAGAAGACAGGCTCTGGAAACACCATATATTTT.

J is TRBJ2-1 and V is TRBV7-9; 12 nucleotides agree with TRBD2. Germline V gene data show CDR1 as SEHNR and CDR2 as FQNEAQ (reference sequence). The trim removed 5 bases at V and 13 bases at J, leaving 12 bases unmatched. CDR3 length: 15 amino acids. The CDR3 DNA sequence: TGTGCCAGCAGCGCCGTTGGGGCTAGCGGGGGGGCCCAGTTCTTC. Translating it yields CASSAVGASGGAQFF.

This chain joins TRBV19 and TRBJ2-4; 10 bases fit TRBD1. CDR1 and CDR2 (germline): LNHDA, SQIVND (reference sequence). This CDR3 is built from 13 residues. Trimming removed 5 bases from V and 8 bases from J; junction bases left unmatched: 3. DNA for the CDR3: TGTGCCAGTAGTGGGGACAGGGGCTACATTCAGTACTTC. Encoded protein: CASSGDRGYIQYF.

The rearrangement uses TRBV2 and TRBJ2-7, with TRBD2 identical over 9 bases. V dropped 4 bases and J dropped 7; count of bases not matched to a gene: 14. This CDR3 region has 16 residues. Germline values: CDR1 SNHLY, CDR2 FYNNEI. The CDR3 bases are TGTGCCAGCAGTGCCCCTGCGGGAGGGCCCTCGGGAGAGCAGTACTTC. Its protein product is CASSAPAGGPSGEQYF.

V usage is TRBV5-1 and J usage is TRBJ2-5; D is perhaps TRBD1 (5 bases). The CDR3 runs 14 residues. Germline CDR1 reads SGHRS; CDR2 reads YFSETQ. The V gene lost 4 bases and the J gene lost 5 bases, with 15 bases spanning the gap. The CDR3 spells CASSPARDEETQYF. The CDR3 nucleotides are TGCGCCAGCAGCCCGGCCAGGGATGAGGAGACCCAGTACTTC.

V is TRBV7-9 and J is TRBJ2-7; 10 bases align to TRBD2. The CDR3 is made up of 16 amino acids. V lost 0 bases to trimming and J lost 3 bases; unmatched junction nucleotides: 5. From germline, CDR1 is SEHNR and CDR2 FQNEAQ (reference sequence). The CDR3 DNA follows: TGTGCCAGCAGCTTAGCTAGGACTAGCGGCAGCTACGAGCAGTACTTC. It specifies CASSLARTSGSYEQYF.

The chain links TRBV7-9 to TRBJ1-4; 8 nucleotides agree with TRBD1. Per the germline V gene, CDR1 is SEHNR and CDR2 is FQNEAQ (reference sequence). The J segment lost 4 bases and the V segment lost 7 bases, leaving 8 bases of the junction unmatched. CDR3 length: 15 residues. DNA for the CDR3: TGTGCCAGCACCTCAGGGGGCAGACATAATGAAAAACTGTTTTTT. Translating gives CASTSGGRHNEKLFF.

The V gene is TRBV24-1, the J gene TRBJ2-3, with D tentatively TRBD2 (6 bases). The CDR3 sequence is 14 residues long. V lost 3 bases to trimming and J lost 8 bases, with 14 bases between them. Germline V gene lookup returns CDR1 KGHDR and CDR2 SFDVKD. DNA for the CDR3: TGTGCCACCAGTGATCCCATAGGAGCGGGTACGCAGTATTTT. Amino acids: CATSDPIGAGTQYF.

The V and J genes are TRBV12-3 or TRBV12-4 and TRBJ1-2; 9 bases map to TRBD1. The CDR3 is made up of 13 amino acids. V gave up 6 bases and J gave up 5 bases; unmatched junction bases: 4. The CDR3 coding sequence is TGTGCCAGCAGCACAGGGGGCGTTTATGGCTACACCTTC. It codes for CASSTGGVYGYTF.

The chain combines TRBV12-5 with TRBJ2-7; a weak D match, TRBD1 (5 bases). The CDR3 spans 12 residues. Germline lookup yields CDR1 LGHNT and CDR2 FRNRAP. Deletions cut 4 bases from V and 4 bases from J, with 8 bases between. The CDR3 sequence is CASGSSGYEQYF. The CDR3 DNA reads TGTGCTAGTGGTTCCTCAGGGTACGAGCAGTACTTC.

V usage is TRBV19 and J usage is TRBJ2-1, with D tentatively TRBD1 (5 bases). V gave up 3 bases and J gave up 6 bases, with 15 bases separating them. This CDR3 region has 15 residues. Germline CDR1 LNHDA, CDR2 SQIVND (reference sequence). The chain's CDR3 is CASSIGFGASNEQFF. The DNA of the CDR3 is TGTGCCAGTAGTATTGGGTTTGGGGCTAGCAATGAGCAGTTCTTC.

The gene calls are TRBV5-8 and TRBJ2-2; TRBD2 agrees at 7 bases. The CDR3 contains 17 residues. V shed 3 bases, J shed 0 bases, and the junction held 8 bases outside the gene matches. CDR1 is SGHTS, CDR2 YDEGEE, per germline. CDR3 sequence: CASSWGGTGSNTGELFF. CDR3 nucleotides: TGTGCCAGCAGCTGGGGGGGGACTGGGTCGAACACCGGGGAGCTGTTTTTT.

The DNA for the CDR3 is TGCGCCAGCAGCCATCCCCGGGACAGACACTATGGCTACACCTTC. Its protein product is CASSHPRDRHYGYTF. V gene TRBV4-1 combines with J gene TRBJ1-2; 7 bases match TRBD1. From germline, CDR1 is MGHRA and CDR2 YSYEKL. The CDR3 covers 15 residues. J was trimmed by 3 bases and V by 3 bases; bases with no gene match: 7.

The chain carries TRBV11-3 and TRBJ2-2; perhaps TRBD2 as D (6 bases). The germline V gene has CDR1 SGHNT and CDR2 YENEEA. Deletions cut 6 bases from V and 4 bases from J, with 12 bases between. This CDR3 spans 14 amino acids. CDR3 in DNA: TGTGCCAGCAGACAAGGACTACCCACCGGGGAGCTGTTTTTT. Encoded protein: CASRQGLPTGELFF.

The V and J genes are TRBV27 and TRBJ1-4, with 9 bases fitting TRBD1. The V gene end was trimmed by 4 bases and the J gene end by 4 bases; junction bases not matched to a gene: 4. From germline, CDR1 is MNHEY and CDR2 SMNVEV (reference sequence). CDR3 length equals 15 residues. CDR3 nucleotide sequence: TGTGCCAGCAGTTCACAGGGGGCAGATAATGAAAAACTGTTTTTT. The encoded protein is CASSSQGADNEKLFF.

This clone was picked up one time. V and J are TRBV10-3 and TRBJ1-2; D is undetermined. V was trimmed by 10 bases and J by 2 bases, leaving 8 bases between them. Germline CDR1 is ENHRY and CDR2 is SYGVKD. The CDR3 runs to 11 residues. The chain's CDR3 is CATGGNYGYTF. For the CDR3, the DNA is TGTGCCACCGGAGGGAACTATGGCTACACCTTC.

This chain connects TRBV11-1 to TRBJ2-1, with TRBD1 matching 8 bases. Germline V gene lookup returns CDR1 SGHAT and CDR2 FQDESV (reference sequence). V lost 1 base to trimming and J lost 9 bases; unmatched junction nucleotides: 5. This CDR3 has 14 residues. CDR3 coding DNA: TGTGCCAGCAGCTTAGTACAGGGGGTTGGTGAGCAGTTCTTC. Amino acid sequence: CASSLVQGVGEQFF.

The rearrangement uses TRBV2 and TRBJ2-7; 8 nucleotides line up with TRBD1. This CDR3 region has 14 residues. The J segment lost 1 base and the V segment lost 9 bases, leaving 8 bases of the junction unmatched. Germline CDR1 reads SNHLY; CDR2 reads FYNNEI. Here the CDR3 reads CARSRTGTSYEQYF. CDR3 nucleotides: TGTGCCAGATCGCGGACAGGGACGTCCTACGAGCAGTACTTC.

V and J are TRBV9 and TRBJ2-1, with TRBD1 matching 8 bases. This CDR3 contains 15 residues. The germline gives CDR1 SGDLS, CDR2 YYNGEE. J lost 4 bases, V lost 1 base, and 4 bases had no gene match. The chain's CDR3 is CASSVSQGAYNEQFF. For the CDR3, the DNA is TGTGCCAGCAGCGTAAGCCAGGGGGCTTACAATGAGCAGTTCTTC.

The genes are TRBV3-1 (or the pseudogene TRBV3-2) and TRBJ2-2, with 15 bases identical to TRBD2. The junction had 4 bases not matched to a gene; V was cut back by 1 base and J by 4 bases. The CDR3 extends over 18 amino acids. Germline V gives CDR1 LGHDT, CDR2 YNNKEL (reference sequence). The CDR3 sequence is CASSQGRTSGRVTGELFF. In DNA form, the CDR3 reads TGTGCCAGCAGCCAAGGTCGGACTAGCGGGAGGGTCACCGGGGAGCTGTTTTTT.

The chain couples TRBV5-1 to TRBJ2-1; D perhaps matches TRBD2 (6 bases). Between the trimmed V and J ends, which lost 1 base and 7 bases, there was a span of 12 bases. The germline gives CDR1 SGHRS, CDR2 YFSETQ. CDR3 length: 14 residues. CDR3 coding DNA: TGCGCCAGCAGCTTGTCCGGGAGCGTGAATGAGCAGTTCTTC. Translated: CASSLSGSVNEQFF. Full variable domain (missing parts from reference TRBV5-1 and TRBJ2-1): KAGVTQTPRYLIKTRGQQVTLSCSPISGHRSVSWYQQTPGQGLQFLFEYFSETQRNKGNFPGRFSGRQFSNSRSEMNVSTLELGDSALYLCASSLSGSVNEQFFGPGTRLTVL.

This clone showed up just a few times. The gene calls are TRBV6-5 and TRBJ2-7, with a tentative D call TRBD1 (6 bases). The length of the CDR3 is 15 residues. Germline-derived CDR1 and CDR2 are MNHEY and SVGAGI. The V gene lost 7 bases and the J gene lost 2 bases, with 18 bases spanning the gap. CDR3 sequence: CASTHRTVLPYEQYF. The CDR3 DNA reads as TGTGCCAGCACTCACCGGACAGTCCTGCCCTACGAGCAGTACTTC.